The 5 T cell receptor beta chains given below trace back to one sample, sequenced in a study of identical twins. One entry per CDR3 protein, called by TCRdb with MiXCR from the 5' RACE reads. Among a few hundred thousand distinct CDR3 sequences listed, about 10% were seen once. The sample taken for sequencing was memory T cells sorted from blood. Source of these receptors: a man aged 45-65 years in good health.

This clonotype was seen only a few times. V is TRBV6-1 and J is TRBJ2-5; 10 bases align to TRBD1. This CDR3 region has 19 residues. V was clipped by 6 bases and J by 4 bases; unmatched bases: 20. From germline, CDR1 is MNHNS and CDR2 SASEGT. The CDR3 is CASSRRTGGFSSAGETQYF. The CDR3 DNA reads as TGTGCCAGCAGCCGGAGGACAGGGGGTTTTTCCAGTGCGGGAGAGACCCAGTACTTC.

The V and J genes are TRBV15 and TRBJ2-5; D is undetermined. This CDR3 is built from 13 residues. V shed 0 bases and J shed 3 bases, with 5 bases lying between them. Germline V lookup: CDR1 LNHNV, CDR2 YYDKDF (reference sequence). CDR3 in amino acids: CATSREPEETQYF. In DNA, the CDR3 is TGTGCCACCAGCAGAGAACCTGAAGAGACCCAGTACTTC.

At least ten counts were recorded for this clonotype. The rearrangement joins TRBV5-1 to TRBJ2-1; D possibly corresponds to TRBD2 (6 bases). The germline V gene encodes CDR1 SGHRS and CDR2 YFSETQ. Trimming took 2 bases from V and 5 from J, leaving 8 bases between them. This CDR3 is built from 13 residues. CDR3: CASSFGGNNEQFF. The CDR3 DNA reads TGCGCCAGCAGCTTCGGGGGAAACAATGAGCAGTTCTTC.

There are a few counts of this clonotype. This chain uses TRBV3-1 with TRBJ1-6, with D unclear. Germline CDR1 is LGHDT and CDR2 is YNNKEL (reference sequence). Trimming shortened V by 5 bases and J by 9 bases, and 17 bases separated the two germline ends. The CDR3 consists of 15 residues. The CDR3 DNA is TGTGCCAGCAGCGCCGCGAGCCTTACGGGTTCACCCCTCCACTTT. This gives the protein CASSAASLTGSPLHF.

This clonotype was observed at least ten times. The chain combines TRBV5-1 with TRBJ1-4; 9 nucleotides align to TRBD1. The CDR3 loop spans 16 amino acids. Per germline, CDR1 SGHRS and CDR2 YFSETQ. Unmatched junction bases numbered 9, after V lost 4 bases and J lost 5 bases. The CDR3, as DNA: TGCGCCAGCAGCCAAGGGCTGACAGGGGGAAATGAAAAACTGTTTTTT. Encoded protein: CASSQGLTGGNEKLFF.